This is a list of T cell receptor beta chains from one sample in a study of shared clonotypes between healthy human individuals. This table comes from immunoSEQ multiplex PCR, and its TCRdb copy is limited to in-frame clones, with some not included. The sample shows millions of clones, approximately 94% of them seen only once. Specimen: naive CD4+ T cells sorted from blood. These receptors were taken from a man younger than 35 in good health. CDR3s include the opening cysteine and the closing phenylalanine or tryptophan. The D gene is left open where the match is weak. The size field is filled for only some rows; it gives once, few, many or a size class.

v_gene: TRBV9; abundance: .; d_gene: .; j_gene: TRBJ2-3; CDR3nt: TGTGCCAGCAGCAACGAGAACACAGATACGCAGTATTTT; CDR3aa: CASSNENTDTQYF
v_gene: TRBV30; abundance: .; d_gene: TRBD2; j_gene: TRBJ2-3; CDR3nt: TGTGCCTGGAGTCTTCTAGCGGGAGGCACAGATACGCAGTATTTT; CDR3aa: CAWSLLAGGTDTQYF
v_gene: TRBV5-1; abundance: .; d_gene: .; j_gene: TRBJ2-7; CDR3nt: TGCGCCAGCAGCCATGGGGCCTACGAGCAGTACTTC; CDR3aa: CASSHGAYEQYF
v_gene: TRBV30; abundance: .; d_gene: TRBD2; j_gene: TRBJ2-1; CDR3nt: TGTGCCTGGAGTCGACTAGCGCGGGAGCAGTTCTTC; CDR3aa: CAWSRLAREQFF
v_gene: TRBV4-1; abundance: .; d_gene: .; j_gene: TRBJ2-1; CDR3nt: TGCGCCAGCAGCCAAGAGTGGACGGAGCAGTTCTTC; CDR3aa: CASSQEWTEQFF
v_gene: TRBV19; abundance: .; d_gene: TRBD1; j_gene: TRBJ2-2; CDR3nt: TGTGCCAGTAGGACCCCAGGGGGCAGCGGGGAGCTGTTTTTT; CDR3aa: CASRTPGGSGELFF
v_gene: TRBV5-1; abundance: .; d_gene: .; j_gene: TRBJ1-1; CDR3nt: TGCGCCAGCAGTCCGGGGGACTCGAACACTGAAGCTTTCTTT; CDR3aa: CASSPGDSNTEAFF
v_gene: TRBV20-1; abundance: .; d_gene: .; j_gene: TRBJ1-1; CDR3nt: TGCAGTGCTAGAGTCAGTACTGAAGCTTTCTTT; CDR3aa: CSARVSTEAFF
v_gene: TRBV10-2; abundance: .; d_gene: TRBD1; j_gene: TRBJ2-7; CDR3nt: TGCGCCAGGCCGACAGGGGGCCCTAACGAGCAGTACTTC; CDR3aa: CARPTGGPNEQYF
v_gene: TRBV27; abundance: .; d_gene: .; j_gene: TRBJ2-7; CDR3nt: TGTGCCAGCAGCCCTGCGGGGTGGGTTTACGAGCAGTACTTC; CDR3aa: CASSPAGWVYEQYF
v_gene: TRBV5-1; abundance: .; d_gene: TRBD1; j_gene: TRBJ2-2; CDR3nt: TGCGCCAGCAGCTTGCAGGGACAGGGGTCCGGGGAGCTGTTTTTT; CDR3aa: CASSLQGQGSGELFF
v_gene: TRBV6-6; abundance: .; d_gene: .; j_gene: TRBJ1-1; CDR3nt: TGTGCCAGCAGTTACTCCCATTTGAACACTGAAGCTTTCTTT; CDR3aa: CASSYSHLNTEAFF
v_gene: TRBV18; abundance: .; d_gene: TRBD2; j_gene: TRBJ2-3; CDR3nt: TGTGCCAGCTCACCATTAGCTAGCGGGAGCACAGATACGCAGTATTTT; CDR3aa: CASSPLASGSTDTQYF
v_gene: TRBV11-2; abundance: .; d_gene: TRBD1; j_gene: TRBJ2-2; CDR3nt: TGTGCCAGCAGCTTTGTGGGACAGGCCTTACGGGGGGAGCTGTTTTTT; CDR3aa: CASSFVGQALRGELFF
v_gene: TRBV6-1; abundance: .; d_gene: .; j_gene: TRBJ1-2; CDR3nt: TGTGCCAGCAGTGATAGTCCGTCGCTCGGGAGTGGCTACACCTTC; CDR3aa: CASSDSPSLGSGYTF
v_gene: TRBV6-6; abundance: once; d_gene: TRBD2; j_gene: TRBJ2-7; CDR3nt: TGTGCCAGCAGAGTTAGCGGGAGGAGCTCCTACGAGCAGTACTTC; CDR3aa: CASRVSGRSSYEQYF
v_gene: TRBV6-1; abundance: .; d_gene: TRBD1; j_gene: TRBJ2-7; CDR3nt: TGTGCCAGCAGTGAACTTGGGACAGTTCCTACTTACGAGCAGTACTTC; CDR3aa: CASSELGTVPTYEQYF
v_gene: TRBV6-5; abundance: once; d_gene: .; j_gene: TRBJ2-6; CDR3nt: TGTGCCAGCAGACCTACTGGGGCCAACGTCCTGACTTTC; CDR3aa: CASRPTGANVLTF
v_gene: TRBV7-8; abundance: .; d_gene: .; j_gene: TRBJ2-7; CDR3nt: TGTGCCAGCAGTTCACAACAGGGTGACGAGCAGTACTTC; CDR3aa: CASSSQQGDEQYF
v_gene: TRBV7-2; abundance: .; d_gene: .; j_gene: TRBJ2-5; CDR3nt: TGTGCCAGCAGCCCAGGGACGCGGGGGACCCAGTACTTC; CDR3aa: CASSPGTRGTQYF
v_gene: TRBV27; abundance: .; d_gene: TRBD1; j_gene: TRBJ1-6; CDR3nt: TGTGCCAGCAGTTTCCGGGACAGAAATTCACCCCTCCACTTT; CDR3aa: CASSFRDRNSPLHF
v_gene: TRBV11-2; abundance: .; d_gene: .; j_gene: TRBJ2-5; CDR3nt: TGTGCCAGCAGCCTGGGGACCGTCGAGACCCAGTACTTC; CDR3aa: CASSLGTVETQYF
v_gene: TRBV30; abundance: .; d_gene: .; j_gene: TRBJ1-3; CDR3nt: TGTGCCTGGAGGACTTTCTCTGGAAACACCATATATTTT; CDR3aa: CAWRTFSGNTIYF
v_gene: TRBV18; abundance: .; d_gene: .; j_gene: TRBJ1-1; CDR3nt: TGTGCCAGCTCATCGACGGTCCTGAACACTGAAGCTTTCTTT; CDR3aa: CASSSTVLNTEAFF
v_gene: TRBV5-1; abundance: .; d_gene: TRBD1; j_gene: TRBJ2-5; CDR3nt: TGCGCCAGCAGCTTGGAACAGGGGGCGAGGGAGACCCAGTACTTC; CDR3aa: CASSLEQGARETQYF
v_gene: TRBV5-1; abundance: .; d_gene: TRBD1; j_gene: TRBJ1-4; CDR3nt: TGCGCCAGCAGCGCCCAGACAGGGGGGGATGAAAAACTGTTTTTT; CDR3aa: CASSAQTGGDEKLFF
v_gene: TRBV5-4; abundance: few; d_gene: .; j_gene: TRBJ1-1; CDR3nt: TGTGCCAGCGCTCTAAAGATTGGTCTCACTGAAGCTTTCTTT; CDR3aa: CASALKIGLTEAFF
v_gene: TRBV6-1; abundance: .; d_gene: TRBD1; j_gene: TRBJ1-1; CDR3nt: TGTGCCAGCAGTGGGACAGGGATGAACACTGAAGCTTTCTTT; CDR3aa: CASSGTGMNTEAFF
v_gene: TRBV5-1; abundance: .; d_gene: .; j_gene: TRBJ2-2; CDR3nt: TGCGCCAGCAGCTCCTCAGGGACCGGGGAGCTGTTTTTT; CDR3aa: CASSSSGTGELFF
v_gene: TRBV19; abundance: .; d_gene: .; j_gene: TRBJ1-3; CDR3nt: TGTGCCAGTAGTATGGGGACTGCCAGACTAACACTCTCTGGAAACACCATATATTTT; CDR3aa: CASSMGTARLTLSGNTIYF
v_gene: TRBV10-2; abundance: .; d_gene: .; j_gene: TRBJ1-1; CDR3nt: TGCGCCAGTCTACAGCTGAACACTGAAGCTTTCTTT; CDR3aa: CASLQLNTEAFF
v_gene: TRBV2; abundance: .; d_gene: .; j_gene: TRBJ2-7; CDR3nt: TGTGCCAGCAGCCCCGGACGGGGCTCCTACGAGCAGTACTTC; CDR3aa: CASSPGRGSYEQYF
v_gene: TRBV10-2; abundance: .; d_gene: .; j_gene: TRBJ2-2; CDR3nt: TGCGCCAGCAGTGAGTCTCAGGACGGGGAGCTGTTTTTT; CDR3aa: CASSESQDGELFF
v_gene: TRBV10-3; abundance: .; d_gene: TRBD1; j_gene: TRBJ2-7; CDR3nt: TGTGCCATCAGTAAAAAGACAGGGGGCTCCCACGAGCAGTACTTC; CDR3aa: CAISKKTGGSHEQYF
v_gene: TRBV19; abundance: .; d_gene: .; j_gene: TRBJ2-3; CDR3nt: TGTGCCAGTAGTAGTCAGGGAGTCGGGTACACAGATACGCAGTATTTT; CDR3aa: CASSSQGVGYTDTQYF
v_gene: TRBV5-6; abundance: .; d_gene: TRBD1; j_gene: TRBJ2-5; CDR3nt: TGTGCCAGCAGCTTGGACAGGGGTTCTATGAAGACCCAGTACTTC; CDR3aa: CASSLDRGSMKTQYF
v_gene: TRBV7-9; abundance: .; d_gene: .; j_gene: TRBJ1-1; CDR3nt: TGTGCCAGCAGCTTCCACGACAGAGTCACTGAAGCTTTCTTT; CDR3aa: CASSFHDRVTEAFF
v_gene: TRBV7-9; abundance: few; d_gene: .; j_gene: TRBJ2-1; CDR3nt: TGTGCCAGCAGCTTGGGGGGATCTGAGAATGAGCAGTTCTTC; CDR3aa: CASSLGGSENEQFF
v_gene: TRBV5-1; abundance: .; d_gene: .; j_gene: TRBJ2-5; CDR3nt: TGCGCCAGCAGCTTGGGGGGAGCGAAGACCCAGTACTTC; CDR3aa: CASSLGGAKTQYF
v_gene: TRBV5-6; abundance: .; d_gene: .; j_gene: TRBJ1-6; CDR3nt: TGTGCCAGCAGCCCTAGGCTGACGGGAACCTGGAATTCACCCCTCCACTTT; CDR3aa: CASSPRLTGTWNSPLHF